These T cell receptor beta chains were read from a single sample in a study of metastatic and nonmetastatic thyroid tumors. TCRdb reprocessed the PCR reads via MiXCR. The sample consists of 25,000 or so clones, approximately 15% of them appearing once. The sequenced sample consisted of blood. These receptors originate from a male donor with papillary thyroid cancer or a benign thyroid nodule (not recorded which). Some clones in this sample may be carry-over from other donors' samples. The CDR3 runs from the conserved cysteine through the conserved F or W.

v_call	cdr3_aa
TRBV19	CASSIGTLKAGANVLTF
TRBV6-1	CASSELAGGNYEQYF
TRBV4-1	CASSQRGGVMGDSETQYF
TRBV7-6	CASRPLRGGQDTQYF
TRBV29-1	CSVMIRLAGGPEGHEQFF
TRBV12-3/TRBV12-4	CASAISVSSGNTIYF
TRBV25-1	CASLGRGSNEQFF
TRBV13	CASSWWTPEQYF
TRBV12-5	CASGLGWDTEAFF
TRBV12-3/TRBV12-4	CASSEGRVRLF
TRBV5-1	CASSSSPGTSGSNEQFF
TRBV12-3/TRBV12-4	CSSSSVTTANYGYTF
TRBV28	CASSLRRWDEQYF
TRBV24-1	CATSDSAQGTPYEQYF
TRBV6-5	CASSYKGAGSFHSSYEQYF
TRBV9	CASSVAGSFQETQYF
TRBV11-2	CASSTRGRGGGGELFF
TRBV5-1	CASSLQTNEKLFF
TRBV19	CAGEEYNEQFF
TRBV30	CAWSVGTEESPLHF
TRBV27	CASSLFGLAADTQYF
TRBV4-2	CVSSADLAAFTDTQYF
TRBV13	CASSNRPLINEQFF
TRBV3-1	CASSQGVTSGNTIYF
TRBV5-1	CASSGRFPGGANVLTF
TRBV7-2	CVSREGCGNQPQHF
TRBV20-1	CTTNPGLAGTDTQYF
TRBV6-1	CASWDRVIGEQYF
TRBV6-1	CASRPRTSPVYNEQFF
TRBV2	CASSGYAQWHTF
TRBV19	CASSYTVNTEAFF
TRBV12-3/TRBV12-4	CASSPTGDGYEQYF
TRBV27	CASSLSMGGGEGSYEQYF
TRBV27	CASSPLFRDYSNQPQHF
TRBV20-1	CSAGLWGYGYTF
TRBV7-9	CASSFGGATDTQYF
TRBV20-1	CSARHQLAGGGNEQFF